The 9 T cell receptor beta chains given below trace back to one sample, sequenced in a study of CD8 T cells in ankylosing spondylitis. TCRdb re-called the 5' RACE reads through MiXCR, storing one row per CDR3 protein. The sample shows just over 350,000 distinct CDR3 sequences, approximately 22% of them seen only once. Sequenced: blood, either unsorted or a sorted T cell fraction (not recorded which). The receptors shown here come from a male donor with ankylosing spondylitis or in good health (not recorded which).

This clonotype was seen many times. The chain joins TRBV11-2 to TRBJ2-7; TRBD1 agrees at 8 bases. CDR3 length: 14 residues. Germline CDR1 SGHAT, CDR2 FQNNGV. With V trimmed by 3 bases and J by 3 bases, 4 bases remained unmatched. This CDR3 reads CASSFGQGGYEQYF. Here the CDR3 DNA reads TGTGCCAGCAGCTTCGGACAGGGTGGCTACGAGCAGTACTTC.

V usage is TRBV20-1 and J usage is TRBJ2-2; TRBD1 is a possible D gene (5 bases). The CDR3 spans 13 residues. V was pared by 3 bases and J by 5 bases, with 10 bases between. CDR1 is DFQATT and CDR2 is SNEGSKA in the germline V gene (reference sequence). CDR3 sequence reads: CSASASGTGELFF. The CDR3 nucleotides are TGCAGTGCTAGTGCTTCAGGGACCGGGGAGCTGTTTTTT.

The chain links TRBV3-1 to TRBJ2-3; D possibly corresponds to TRBD2 (5 bases). Per germline, CDR1 LGHDT and CDR2 YNNKEL (reference sequence). Trimming pared 1 base from V and 5 bases from J, leaving 10 bases between. The CDR3 consists of 14 residues. The CDR3 sequence is CASSQGGFKDTQYF. The CDR3 DNA is TGTGCCAGCAGCCAAGGAGGGTTCAAAGATACGCAGTATTTT.

V and J are TRBV20-1 and TRBJ2-1; 8 bases match TRBD1. The length of the CDR3 is 15 residues. Trimming removed 3 bases from V and 4 bases from J; junction bases left unmatched: 8. CDR1 is DFQATT, CDR2 SNEGSKA, per germline (reference sequence). CDR3 DNA: TGCAGTGCTAGGGAACAGGGGGGAACGTACAATGAGCAGTTCTTC. This translates into CSAREQGGTYNEQFF.

The chain couples TRBV29-1 to TRBJ2-7, with TRBD1 matching over 8 bases. Per germline, CDR1 SQVTM and CDR2 ANQGSEA. V lost 6 bases and J lost 0; bases outside the gene matches: 1. The length of the CDR3 is 12 residues. The CDR3, as DNA: TGCAGCGTCGGACAGGGCTCCTACGAGCAGTACTTC. This sequence encodes CSVGQGSYEQYF.

This clonotype has more than one count but fewer than ten. The chain links TRBV9 to TRBJ1-1; D uncertain. There are 14 residues in the CDR3. V was cut by 0 bases and J by 7 bases, with 13 bases left in between. Germline V lookup: CDR1 SGDLS, CDR2 YYNGEE. The CDR3 DNA is TGTGCCAGCAGCGTAGGCGTCACCCGGAATGAAGCTTTCTTT. Its protein product is CASSVGVTRNEAFF.

This rearrangement joins TRBV5-6 to TRBJ2-3, with a tentative D call TRBD1 (5 bases). Trimming took off 2 bases at V and 4 bases at J, with 14 bases between the two ends. CDR3 size: 15 residues. Germline V gene data show CDR1 as SGHDT and CDR2 as YYEEEE. The CDR3 nucleotides read TGTGCCAGCAGCTTTTGGACAAGGTCGGCAGATACGCAGTATTTT. Translation: CASSFWTRSADTQYF. Full variable domain (missing parts from reference TRBV5-6 and TRBJ2-3): DAGVTQSPTHLIKTRGQQVTLRCSPKSGHDTVSWYQQALGQGPQFIFQYYEEEERQRGNFPDRFSGHQFPNYSSELNVNALLLGDSALYLCASSFWTRSADTQYFGPGTRLTVL.

The V and J genes are TRBV20-1 and TRBJ2-5; D is possibly TRBD2 (5 bases). The CDR3 runs 16 residues. The V and J ends lost 0 bases and 5 bases respectively, with 19 bases between them. The germline V gene encodes CDR1 DFQATT and CDR2 SNEGSKA (reference sequence). The CDR3, as DNA: TGCAGTGCTAGAGATCCGGTGGTACTAGGCGATGAGACCCAGTACTTC. Translating it yields CSARDPVVLGDETQYF.

The chain employs TRBV20-1 and TRBJ2-7, with D unresolved. The CDR3 extends over 12 amino acids. Germline CDR1 is DFQATT and CDR2 is SNEGSKA (reference sequence). CDR3 bases: TGCAGCGGAATAATGCCCACCTACGAGCAGTACTTC. It translates to CSGIMPTYEQYF.